The present T cell receptor beta chain was sequenced within a study of blood T cells in healthy people across ages. Overall study context: Per two T cells, about one barcoded beta molecule was captured through template switching. Study results and limitations: Unsorted PBMCs ruled out conclusive naive versus antigen-experienced comparison. It was held that the diversity estimates obtained from one million T cells were underestimates.

A second PCR, run for roughly 7 to 11 cycles, used a sample-barcoded 5' primer plus a J-beta primer mix. Each cDNA molecule received a tag from a template-switch adaptor that had 12 random nucleotides. MiXCR, run by TCRdb on the 5' RACE reads, gives a single entry per CDR3 protein. The table has some 1.6 million distinct CDR3 sequences, roughly 30% seen once. This clonotype was detected many times. Its antigen is currently unknown. The CDR3 length is 13 residues. The junction had 9 bases not matched to a gene; V was cut back by 6 bases and J by 4 bases. The germline V gene encodes CDR1 DFQATT and CDR2 SNEGSKA (reference sequence).

What was sequenced was blood. The rearrangement uses TRBV20-1 and TRBJ2-7, with 7 bases fitting TRBD1. The source of this sequence is a woman between 25 and 40 years old in good health. CDR3 protein: CSAEVSGGYEQYF. The CDR3 DNA is TGCAGTGCGGAAGTCTCAGGGGGTTACGAGCAGTACTTC.